The T cell receptor beta chain described here comes from a study of Ad26.COV2.S vaccination and SARS-CoV-2 variants. Germline-derived CDR1 and CDR2 are SGHRS and YFSETQ. The CDR3 sequence is 15 residues long. V gave up 4 bases and J gave up 6 bases; unmatched junction bases: 9. Described treatment: 19 received Ad26.COV2.S at low or high dose, single or two shots; a few received placebo; per-sample allocation not given. Samples were taken on day 63 after the first vaccine or placebo injection. Study-wide points: Total T cell responses may have been underestimated by the TCR breadth and depth analyses.

As to this clone: The antigen is not known.

Generated by immunoSEQ multiplex PCR, the TCRdb table keeps only in-frame clones and is missing some. This repertoire shows about 350,000 clones, around nine tenths found once; its top ten account for 5%. This clonotype was sampled from a person between 18 and 65 years old who received the Ad26.COV2.S COVID-19 vaccine or a placebo. Sequences were derived from peripheral blood, sampled in a trial of Ad26.COV2.S vaccine versus placebo. The V call is TRBV5-1, the J call TRBJ1-4; 7 nucleotides align to TRBD1. CDR3 loop: CASSVQGTVDEKLFF. DNA of the CDR3: TGCGCCAGCAGCGTGCAAGGGACAGTCGATGAAAAACTGTTTTTT. Complete variable domain (other parts from reference TRBV5-1 and TRBJ1-4): KAGVTQTPRYLIKTRGQQVTLSCSPISGHRSVSWYQQTPGQGLQFLFEYFSETQRNKGNFPGRFSGRQFSNSRSEMNVSTLELGDSALYLCASSVQGTVDEKLFFGSGTQLSVL.